Below, one T cell receptor (beta chain) is given with its context. The data are from a study of cytotoxic CD8 clonotypes in ibrutinib-treated CLL. Study-wide background: Patients: roughly 11 relapsed/refractory, under 16 treatment-naive, fewer than 18 IGHV unmutated. When averaged across all of the samples, the counts came to 255,043 productive templates and some 93,000 productive rearrangements.

Sequencing used immunoSEQ multiplex PCR; TCRdb keeps in-frame clones, though not all of them. The sample yields some 30,000 clones, 70% to 80% seen once. Genomic DNA in a quantity of approximately 1.8 micrograms was derived from cryopreserved PBMCs for TCR beta libraries. Per germline, CDR1 MNHNY and CDR2 SVGAGI (reference sequence). With 6 bases removed from V and 3 bases from J, the gap between germline ends came to 8 bases. The CDR3 is 12 residues long. This sequence was found in a human donor with chronic lymphocytic leukemia. The chain links TRBV6-6 to TRBJ1-1, with D possibly being TRBD1 (5 bases). The source was PBMCs, collected after 36 months of ibrutinib treatment. As DNA, the CDR3 is TGTGCCAGCAGAGACAGCTACACTGAAGCTTTCTTT. It yields the protein CASRDSYTEAFF.